This is a list of T cell receptor beta chains from one sample in a study of blood T cell repertoires in COVID-19. Profiling relied on immunoSEQ multiplex PCR, and the TCRdb table lists in-frame clones only, not all of them. This sample has 200,000 to 250,000 clones, with about four fifths found just once. The sequencing sample was made of PBMCs or T cells enriched from blood (not recorded which). All receptors come from a woman aged 40 to 49 who had recovered from COVID-19. Each CDR3 is given with its conserved first and last residue. D genes are given only for firm matches. Size is stated for part of the rows, as once, few or many counts, or as a class when the clone is expanded.

>NA|TRBV5-8|TRBD2|TRBJ2-7
TGTGCCAGCAGCTTGGGAGCTAGCGGCTTTTCCTACGAGCAGTACTTC
CASSLGASGFSYEQYF
>NA|TRBV2|TRBD1|TRBJ1-1
TGTGCCAGCATCCCGACAGGGATGAAGAACACTGAAGCTTTCTTT
CASIPTGMKNTEAFF
>NA|TRBV5-1|TRBD1|TRBJ2-5
TGCGCCAGCAGCTTGGGACAGGGGAACATCCAAGAGACCCAGTACTTC
CASSLGQGNIQETQYF
>NA|TRBV10-3|TRBD2|TRBJ2-1
TGTGCCATCACTCGTAGCGGGAGCAGTAATGAGCAGTTCTTC
CAITRSGSSNEQFF
>once|TRBV28|NA|TRBJ2-5
TGTGCCAGCAGTCTATACCCGAGGGTGGAGACCCAGTACTTC
CASSLYPRVETQYF
>NA|TRBV28|TRBD1|TRBJ1-1
TGTGCCAGCACGACAGGGGGCACTGAAGCTTTCTTT
CASTTGGTEAFF
>NA|TRBV14|NA|TRBJ2-1
TGTGCCAGCAGCCAAGAGGTGGAGCTCAATGAGCAGTTCTTC
CASSQEVELNEQFF
>NA|TRBV28|TRBD1|TRBJ1-1
TGTGCCAGCAGTTTACGACAGGGTCGAGCTTTCTTT
CASSLRQGRAFF
>NA|TRBV28|TRBD2|TRBJ2-1
TGTGCCAGCAGGGGGACTAGCGGTTACAATGAGCAGTTCTTC
CASRGTSGYNEQFF
>NA|TRBV24-1|NA|TRBJ1-2
TGTGCCACCAGTGATTTGTCAGGGCAAGGAGGCTACACCTTC
CATSDLSGQGGYTF